This T cell receptor (beta chain) was obtained from a study of T cell responses to AZD1222 COVID-19 vaccine. Study conclusions and caveats: Nearly half of spike-specific TCRs reportedly target unmutated variant regions. Baseline seropositives among AZD1222 recipients totaled only five to seven.

Sequencing used immunoSEQ multiplex PCR; TCRdb keeps in-frame clones, though not all of them. The sample consists of approximately 140,000 clones, approximately 88% of them appearing once. As regards this clone: Its antigen is unidentified.

Germline V gene sequence: CDR1 GTSNPN, CDR2 SVGIG (reference sequence). The CDR3 is 13 amino acids. J was trimmed by 4 bases and V by 4 bases; bases with no gene match: 4. The rearrangement links TRBV30 to TRBJ1-5; 7 bases map to TRBD1. Source: peripheral blood, taken on day 0 of AZD1222 vaccination. The origin of this receptor is an adult in good health. CDR3 residues: CAWMGQYNQPQHF. DNA of the CDR3: TGTGCCTGGATGGGACAGTATAATCAGCCCCAGCATTTT.